Listed below are T cell receptor beta chains from one sample, sequenced in a study of blood T cell repertoires in COVID-19. Assay used: immunoSEQ multiplex PCR; TCRdb lists only in-frame clones, some missing. The sample shows hundreds of thousands of clones, about nine tenths of them seen only once. The specimen sequenced was peripheral blood. The receptors here all came from a woman aged 70-85 years with COVID-19, enrolled during active disease. Each CDR3 is given without its conserved first and last residue.

V gene | CDR3 protein
TRBV5-1 | ASSLNTFSGNTIY
TRBV10-3 | AINLSGELF
TRBV5-1 | ASSFIDRANSPLH
TRBV13 | ASSPIPRGEVNEQY
TRBV11-2 | ASSLESGYLPGNEQF
TRBV27 | ASSLGAEGNTEAF
TRBV30 | AWSRELSTEAF
TRBV11-2 | ASSLQGAGNTIY
TRBV6-1 | ASSERGNGGGYT
TRBV3-1/TRBV3-2 | ASSQVVTSGATPSEQY
TRBV5-1 | ASSLDRGARMEAF
TRBV28 | ASSLDRGHEQY
TRBV28 | ASSWSLEGRGYT
TRBV5-4 | ASSPFQRGSDTQY
TRBV21-1 | ASSDSSGGRTDTQY
TRBV11-3 | ASSSGGSEQY
TRBV27 | ASSFRTRGGLWVGELF
TRBV10-2 | ASSNRVSNQPQH
TRBV27 | ASSPTRQGAYGYT
TRBV2 | ASSDQGDNQPQH
TRBV9 | ASSVGGGGSIYEQY
TRBV7-6 | ASSLEIGGEDGYGYT
TRBV4-1 | ASSRGTGGRTEAF
TRBV5-6 | ASSLSGGTQETQY
TRBV5-8 | ASSLSGVLNTEAF
TRBV6-6 | ASSYWGHTQY
TRBV11-2 | ASSLDQGQGETQY
TRBV2 | ASSAERGSTDTQY
TRBV5-1 | ASSQRLAGQNSGTQY
TRBV7-3 | ASSYRVGTEAF
TRBV12-3/TRBV12-4 | AIDRVHGYT
TRBV5-6 | ASSFTTGETQY
TRBV4-1 | ASSQAASGEYEQY
TRBV5-6 | ASSLGTPTGEQY
TRBV5-1 | ASSLDILRTVNTEAF
TRBV12-3/TRBV12-4 | ASSLILEAAQH
TRBV15 | ATSRDKRALDRGLQPQH
TRBV30 | ASSRDRGNTIY
TRBV7-2 | ASTPGLLAGQTYEQY
TRBV5-1 | ASSPLQTGGADTIY
TRBV6-5 | ASSYSFRALNEKLF
TRBV19 | ASSPKGQGLFEQY
TRBV5-4 | ASSLEFAANSPLH
TRBV27 | ASREGGSNQPQH
TRBV6-5 | ASQGSLSYNEQF
TRBV2 | ASRLVRVGTGELF
TRBV7-3 | ASSLKGGVTEAF
TRBV29-1 | SVSGTNYGYT
TRBV28 | ASSLQGTLRYEQY
TRBV10-3 | AISAWSRGNTGELF
TRBV11-3 | ASSLYGRGGELF
TRBV4-3 | ASSRVTGGVSNEKLF
TRBV11-3 | ASTPDGAGEPQH
TRBV5-1 | ASGPGQGSSGANVLT
TRBV7-2 | ASSSASGGPIAKNIQY